A selection of T cell receptor beta chains follows, all from one sample in a study of cytomegalovirus exposure and HLA in healthy donors. Method: immunoSEQ multiplex PCR; TCRdb's copy keeps in-frame clones and lacks some. The sample has some 95,000 clones; roughly 66% are singletons. What was sequenced was PBMCs. These receptors all come from a man in his thirties or forties in good health and CMV-seronegative. Each CDR3 is given with its conserved first and last residue. The order of the fields is J gene, V gene, clone size, D gene, CDR3 protein, CDR3 DNA. A D gene is named only where the DNA matches it firmly. Some rows mark clone size as missing; the rest say once, few, many or name a class of expanded clone.

>TRBJ2-1|TRBV10-2|once|TRBD2
CASIGTSVFSSYNEQFF
TGCGCCAGCATAGGGACTAGCGTCTTTAGCTCCTACAATGAGCAGTTCTTC
>TRBJ1-2|TRBV5-4|-|-
CASSPSRIAGLYGYTF
TGTGCCAGCAGCCCATCCCGGATTGCGGGGCTCTATGGCTACACCTTC
>TRBJ1-5|TRBV5-6|-|-
CASSQQGDQPQHF
TGTGCCAGCAGCCAACAGGGAGATCAGCCCCAGCATTTT
>TRBJ2-7|TRBV2|few|TRBD1
CASSEAPDRVSEQYF
TGTGCCAGCAGTGAAGCCCCGGACAGGGTTTCCGAGCAGTACTTC
>TRBJ2-1|TRBV5-1|-|-
CASSLDMRVQRTDEQFF
TGCGCCAGCAGCTTGGACATGAGGGTCCAACGCACCGATGAGCAGTTCTTC
>TRBJ2-1|TRBV5-4|-|-
CASSLGIVTYNEQFF
TGTGCCAGCAGCTTGGGCATAGTAACCTACAATGAGCAGTTCTTC
>TRBJ2-7|TRBV6-5|once|TRBD2
CASSYSLAGVPYEQYF
TGTGCCAGCAGTTACTCATTAGCGGGGGTTCCCTACGAGCAGTACTTC
>TRBJ2-1|TRBV30|-|TRBD2
CAWSAQTSGLLYNEQFF
TGTGCCTGGAGTGCCCAAACTAGCGGCCTCCTCTACAATGAGCAGTTCTTC
>TRBJ1-1|TRBV7-9|few|-
CASILDREAFF
TGTGCCAGCATCCTGGACAGAGAAGCTTTCTTT
>TRBJ1-3|TRBV5-1|few|-
CASSTDSLYSGNTIYF
TGCGCCAGCAGCACCGACAGTCTCTACTCTGGAAACACCATATATTTT
>TRBJ1-2|TRBV30|-|-
CVSGSNYGYTF
TGTGTTTCGGGATCTAACTATGGCTACACCTTC
>TRBJ1-1|TRBV7-2|-|-
CASSLDQSMNTEAFF
TGTGCCAGCAGCTTAGACCAAAGCATGAACACTGAAGCTTTCTTT
>TRBJ2-3|TRBV11-3|-|TRBD2
CASSSGTSGSKSTDTQYF
TGTGCCAGCAGCTCCGGGACTAGCGGGAGTAAGAGCACAGATACGCAGTATTTT
>TRBJ1-5|TRBV28|-|TRBD1
CASSFTYGQGHSNQPQHF
TGTGCCAGCAGTTTTACCTACGGACAGGGGCATAGCAATCAGCCCCAGCATTTT
>TRBJ2-3|TRBV6-5|-|TRBD2
CASSIAGGNTDTQYF
TGTGCCAGCAGCATAGCGGGGGGAAACACAGATACGCAGTATTTT
>TRBJ2-5|TRBV7-6|-|TRBD2
CASSVGGLAETQYF
TGTGCCAGCAGCGTAGGGGGACTAGCGGAGACCCAGTACTTC
>TRBJ2-7|TRBV29-1|-|TRBD2
CSVWGTSGKLPYEQYF
TGCAGCGTTTGGGGGACTAGCGGGAAGCTACCTTACGAGCAGTACTTC
>TRBJ2-7|TRBV10-3|-|-
CAISESNFYEQYF
TGTGCCATCAGTGAGTCGAACTTCTACGAGCAGTACTTC
>TRBJ1-5|TRBV19|-|-
CASSKDGSNQPQHF
TGTGCCAGTAGTAAAGACGGTAGCAATCAGCCCCAGCATTTT
>TRBJ2-1|TRBV6-6|few|-
CASSYFIQELEQFF
TGTGCCAGCAGTTATTTTATTCAGGAACTTGAGCAGTTCTTC
>TRBJ1-2|TRBV19|-|TRBD1
CASSLQGGSSYGYTF
TGTGCCAGTAGCCTACAGGGGGGAAGTAGCTATGGCTACACCTTC
>TRBJ2-1|TRBV5-1|-|TRBD2
CASSFGLAGNNEQFF
TGCGCCAGCAGCTTCGGACTAGCGGGAAACAATGAGCAGTTCTTC
>TRBJ1-1|TRBV30|-|-
CAWSYPGRGLNTEAFF
TGTGCCTGGAGTTATCCAGGGCGAGGCTTAAACACTGAAGCTTTCTTT
>TRBJ1-5|TRBV15|-|-
CATSRDVVVQPQHF
TGTGCCACCAGCAGAGATGTCGTCGTTCAGCCCCAGCATTTT
>TRBJ1-4|TRBV29-1|few|TRBD1
CSAGTGDEKLFF
TGCAGCGCCGGGACAGGGGATGAAAAACTGTTTTTT
>TRBJ1-1|TRBV2|-|-
CASSEVPTGNTEAFF
TGTGCCAGCAGTGAAGTGCCCACAGGGAACACTGAAGCTTTCTTT
>TRBJ2-5|TRBV5-4|few|-
CASSLAGSQETQYF
TGTGCCAGCAGCTTGGCGGGATCCCAAGAGACCCAGTACTTC
>TRBJ1-1|TRBV19|-|-
CASSRGGALRTEAFF
TGTGCCAGTAGTAGAGGTGGGGCCCTGCGGACTGAAGCTTTCTTT
>TRBJ1-2|TRBV28|-|TRBD1
CASSLPRDSSNYGYTF
TGTGCCAGCAGTTTACCTCGGGACAGCTCTAACTATGGCTACACCTTC
>TRBJ2-3|TRBV4-3|-|TRBD1
CASSPGTGTTDAQYF
TGCGCCAGCAGTCCCGGGACAGGCACTACAGATGCGCAGTATTTT
>TRBJ1-5|TRBV27|-|TRBD1
CASSLWTGGEDQPQHF
TGTGCCAGCAGTTTATGGACAGGGGGCGAGGATCAGCCCCAGCATTTT
>TRBJ2-5|TRBV7-9|-|TRBD2
CSSRALAGGETQYF
TGTTCCAGCAGAGCATTGGCCGGGGGGGAGACCCAGTACTTC
>TRBJ2-5|TRBV7-2|few|-
CASSLGRGGFTGETQYF
TGTGCCAGCAGCTTAGGGCGGGGCGGCTTTACGGGGGAGACCCAGTACTTC
>TRBJ1-4|TRBV18|-|TRBD1
CASSPWDRANEKLFF
TGTGCCAGCTCACCTTGGGACAGGGCTAATGAAAAACTGTTTTTT
>TRBJ2-7|TRBV29-1|-|-
CSAQAPDEQYF
TGCAGCGCCCAGGCCCCCGACGAGCAGTACTTC
>TRBJ1-5|TRBV2|-|TRBD1
CASSVGQSLNQPQHF
TGTGCCAGCAGTGTGGGACAGAGTCTCAATCAGCCCCAGCATTTT
>TRBJ2-1|TRBV6-4|medium-sized|TRBD2
CASSDSSGSYNEQFF
TGTGCCAGCAGTGACTCTAGCGGGAGCTACAATGAGCAGTTCTTC
>TRBJ2-1|TRBV7-9|-|TRBD2
CASILSGAPYNEQFF
TGTGCCAGCATCCTGAGCGGGGCTCCCTACAATGAGCAGTTCTTC
>TRBJ2-7|TRBV12-5|-|-
CASGAGTASYEQYF
TGTGCTAGTGGGGCCGGGACTGCATCCTACGAGCAGTACTTC
>TRBJ1-5|TRBV28|-|-
CASSLRGGNNQPQHF
TGTGCCAGCAGTTTACGGGGGGGGAACAATCAGCCCCAGCATTTT
>TRBJ2-2|TRBV2|-|TRBD1
CANDREQANTGELFF
TGTGCCAACGACAGGGAACAGGCGAACACCGGGGAGCTGTTTTTT
>TRBJ2-7|TRBV5-1|once|-
CASRSSSAYEQYF
TGCGCCAGCAGGTCGTCGTCCGCCTACGAGCAGTACTTC
>TRBJ1-1|TRBV4-1|-|-
CASSQGSARTLNTEAFF
TGCGCCAGCAGCCAAGGATCTGCCAGAACACTGAACACTGAAGCTTTCTTT
>TRBJ1-6|TRBV9|-|TRBD1
CASSHFGGQKNSPLHF
TGTGCCAGCAGCCATTTCGGGGGACAGAAGAATTCACCCCTCCACTTT
>TRBJ1-2|TRBV5-6|-|-
CASTGGGPLNYGYPF
TGTGCCAGCACGGGGGGCGGGCCTCTTAACTATGGCTACCCCTTC
>TRBJ1-5|TRBV28|few|TRBD1
CASRPQGGNNQPQHF
TGTGCCAGCAGACCGCAGGGGGGAAACAATCAGCCCCAGCATTTT
>TRBJ2-3|TRBV5-1|-|-
CASSDGSSTDTQYF
TGCGCCAGCAGCGACGGGTCTTCCACAGATACGCAGTATTTT